Listed below are T cell receptor beta chains from one sample, sequenced in a study of spatial heterogeneity in lung cancer. TCRdb reprocessed the 5' RACE reads via MiXCR and lists one record per CDR3 protein. Of about 42,000 distinct CDR3 sequences listed, approximately 6.9% are singletons. The sample in question was PBMCs, obtained at surgery. Every receptor here comes from a female donor with early-stage non-small cell lung cancer. Each CDR3 is given with its conserved first and last residue. A D gene is named only where the DNA matches it firmly. Clone sizes are shown as once, few or many counts, or a class when the clone is expanded.

v_call: TRBV6-4; d_call: -; j_call: TRBJ1-5; clone_size: many; cdr3_aa: CASSAQGDQPQHF; cdr3_nt: TGTGCCAGCAGTGCTCAGGGCGATCAGCCCCAGCATTTT
v_call: TRBV18; d_call: TRBD2; j_call: TRBJ2-5; clone_size: many; cdr3_aa: CASSLLAGPETQYF; cdr3_nt: TGTGCCAGCTCACTCCTAGCGGGGCCAGAGACCCAGTACTTC
v_call: TRBV10-3; d_call: -; j_call: TRBJ2-1; clone_size: few; cdr3_aa: CAISELLVVSGNEQFF; cdr3_nt: TGTGCCATCAGTGAGTTATTGGTAGTTTCGGGCAATGAGCAGTTCTTC
v_call: TRBV5-1; d_call: -; j_call: TRBJ2-5; clone_size: few; cdr3_aa: CASSDWPYQETQYF; cdr3_nt: TGCGCCAGCAGCGATTGGCCGTACCAAGAGACCCAGTACTTC
v_call: TRBV6-5; d_call: -; j_call: TRBJ1-6; clone_size: many; cdr3_aa: CASTQAGGLNSPLHF; cdr3_nt: TGTGCCAGCACCCAAGCCGGGGGTCTTAATTCACCCCTCCACTTT
v_call: TRBV23-1; d_call: -; j_call: TRBJ2-6; clone_size: many; cdr3_aa: CASSQSSKFSGANVLTF; cdr3_nt: TGCGCCAGCAGTCAATCGTCAAAATTTTCTGGGGCCAACGTCCTGACTTTC
v_call: TRBV11-2; d_call: -; j_call: TRBJ2-1; clone_size: few; cdr3_aa: CASSLAQYSYNEQLF; cdr3_nt: TGTGCCAGCAGCTTAGCCCAGTATTCCTACAATGAGCAGCTCTTC
v_call: TRBV7-2; d_call: -; j_call: TRBJ1-5; clone_size: many; cdr3_aa: CASRSAGNSNQPQHF; cdr3_nt: TGTGCCAGCAGGTCCGCCGGGAACAGCAATCAGCCCCAGCATTTT
v_call: TRBV28; d_call: TRBD1; j_call: TRBJ2-4; clone_size: many; cdr3_aa: CASSLGQVGDIQYF; cdr3_nt: TGTGCCAGCAGTTTAGGACAGGTTGGGGACATTCAGTACTTC
v_call: TRBV10-3; d_call: TRBD1; j_call: TRBJ2-4; clone_size: many; cdr3_aa: CAISTGGGLPKNIQYF; cdr3_nt: TGTGCCATCTCGACAGGGGGCGGATTGCCCAAAAACATTCAGTACTTC
v_call: TRBV28; d_call: TRBD2; j_call: TRBJ2-7; clone_size: few; cdr3_aa: CASSFPLAGTLYF; cdr3_nt: TGTGCCAGCAGTTTCCCACTAGCGGGGACCCTATACTTC
v_call: TRBV3-1; d_call: TRBD2; j_call: TRBJ2-5; clone_size: many; cdr3_aa: CASSWGTSGTQYF; cdr3_nt: TGTGCCAGCAGCTGGGGGACTAGCGGGACCCAGTACTTC